This TCR beta chain was profiled in a study of shared clonotypes between healthy human individuals. CD4+ cells yielded CD45RA+ naive and CD45RA-negative memory subsets. In the sorted-subset replicate PCRs, about 200 ng DNA, roughly 29,000 T cell genomes, was used. Only in-frame clones appear in the TCRdb table, and some are missing; sequencing was by immunoSEQ multiplex PCR. The table includes about 710,000 clones, more than 70% detected once. The sample holds one count of this clone. CDR1 is SQVTM, CDR2 ANQGSEA, per germline. After removal of 5 bases from V and 0 bases from J, the junction contained 14 bases not matched to a gene. There are 17 residues in the CDR3.

The sequenced material came from memory CD4+ T cells sorted from blood. Described subset: CD45RA-negative fraction. The rearrangement links TRBV29-1 to TRBJ2-7, with 9 bases lining up with TRBD1. This sequence originates from a woman between 25 and 40 years old in good health. This CDR3 reads CSVRDRTGDMSSYEQYF. As DNA, the CDR3 is TGCAGCGTTAGGGATCGGACAGGGGATATGAGCTCCTACGAGCAGTACTTC.